A selection of T cell receptor beta chains follows, all from one sample in a study of identifying expanded T cells in peripheral blood. Measured with immunoSEQ multiplex PCR; TCRdb has only the in-frame clones, and not every one. The sample yields approximately 79,000 clones, about 90% seen once. Specimen: blood. The receptors originated from a person between 18 and 75 years old in good health. Each CDR3 is given with its conserved first and last residue. D genes are given only for firm matches. Rows may omit the clone size; those that give it use once, few, many or a size class.

clone_size	v_call	d_call	j_call	cdr3_aa	cdr3_nt
.	TRBV2	.	TRBJ1-2	CASSVAQNYGYTF	TGTGCCAGCAGTGTGGCCCAAAACTATGGCTACACCTTC
.	TRBV2	TRBD2	TRBJ2-1	CARQKLAGLYNEQFF	TGTGCCAGACAGAAACTAGCGGGACTCTACAATGAGCAGTTCTTC
.	TRBV11-2	.	TRBJ2-3	CASSLATRSDTQYF	TGTGCCAGCAGCTTAGCGACTAGATCAGATACGCAGTATTTT
few	TRBV7-2	TRBD1	TRBJ1-4	CASSFLLQGYTNEKLFF	TGTGCCAGCAGCTTCTTACTACAGGGGTACACTAATGAAAAACTGTTTTTT
.	TRBV27	.	TRBJ2-1	CASSLMGSYNEQFF	TGTGCCAGCAGTTTGATGGGATCCTACAATGAGCAGTTCTTC
.	TRBV6-6	.	TRBJ1-2	CASSYGRAVDYGYTF	TGTGCCAGCAGTTACGGGAGGGCGGTGGACTATGGCTACACCTTC
.	TRBV7-2	TRBD1	TRBJ2-7	CASSLANIVRGQDEQYF	TGTGCCAGCAGCTTAGCGAATATAGTAAGGGGGCAGGACGAGCAGTACTTC
.	TRBV7-2	.	TRBJ2-3	CASSLARGSTDTQYF	TGTGCCAGCAGCTTAGCGCGGGGAAGCACAGATACGCAGTATTTT
few	TRBV5-1	.	TRBJ2-6	CASSRSDLLGANVLTF	TGCGCCAGCAGCCGCTCGGACCTCCTGGGGGCCAACGTCCTGACTTTC
.	TRBV19	TRBD1	TRBJ1-1	CASSIGQGAKAFF	TGTGCCAGTAGTATAGGACAGGGGGCAAAAGCTTTCTTT
.	TRBV13	TRBD1	TRBJ1-1	CASSFYRGGRAFF	TGTGCCAGCAGCTTCTACAGGGGGGGGAGAGCTTTCTTT
.	TRBV30	.	TRBJ1-1	CAWSGKEEAFF	TGTGCCTGGAGCGGAAAGGAAGAAGCTTTCTTT
.	TRBV5-4	TRBD2	TRBJ2-6	CASSLGGTTGANVLTF	TGTGCCAGCAGCTTGGGGGGGACTACTGGGGCCAACGTCCTGACTTTC
.	TRBV29-1	.	TRBJ1-1	CSIKAQGNTEAFF	TGCAGCATTAAGGCCCAGGGGAACACTGAAGCTTTCTTT
.	TRBV28	.	TRBJ2-7	CASSPSGQYEQYF	TGTGCCAGCAGTCCCTCTGGACAATACGAGCAGTACTTC
.	TRBV11-3	.	TRBJ2-7	CASSLIGGYEQYF	TGTGCCAGCAGCTTAATCGGGGGCTACGAGCAGTACTTC
once	TRBV25-1	TRBD1	TRBJ1-2	CASSEWTGGSDGYTF	TGTGCCAGCAGTGAATGGACAGGGGGGAGCGATGGCTACACCTTC
.	TRBV7-2	.	TRBJ2-3	CASSLDYGDTQYF	TGTGCCAGCAGCTTAGACTATGGAGATACGCAGTATTTT
.	TRBV27	.	TRBJ2-5	CASSPARGETQYF	TGTGCCAGCAGTCCAGCCCGGGGGGAGACCCAGTACTTC
.	TRBV19	TRBD1	TRBJ1-1	CASSMGTENTEAFF	TGTGCCAGTAGTATGGGGACAGAGAACACTGAAGCTTTCTTT
.	TRBV28	.	TRBJ2-5	CASIAGGKETQYF	TGTGCCAGCATCGCAGGGGGGAAGGAGACCCAGTACTTC
once	TRBV27	.	TRBJ1-5	CASSLTQTRQPQHF	TGTGCCAGCAGTTTAACACAGACTAGGCAGCCCCAGCATTTT
.	TRBV18	.	TRBJ1-6	CASSPGTNSPLHF	TGTGCCAGCTCACCAGGGACGAATTCACCCCTCCACTTT
.	TRBV7-2	TRBD2	TRBJ2-1	CASMLTSGTYNEQFF	TGTGCCAGCATGCTGACTAGCGGCACCTACAATGAGCAGTTCTTC
.	TRBV5-1	.	TRBJ1-1	CASSSSGDTEAFF	TGCGCCAGCAGCTCCAGTGGGGACACTGAAGCTTTCTTT
.	TRBV4-2	.	TRBJ1-4	CASSPSGLKEEKLFF	TGTGCCAGCAGCCCCTCGGGCCTTAAGGAGGAAAAACTGTTTTTT
.	TRBV6-5	.	TRBJ1-5	CASSYSSRDVPQHF	TGTGCCAGCAGTTACTCATCTCGGGATGTACCCCAGCATTTT
once	TRBV10-3	TRBD1	TRBJ2-2	CAISGQGENTGELFF	TGTGCCATCAGTGGACAGGGGGAGAACACCGGGGAGCTGTTTTTT
.	TRBV7-9	.	TRBJ2-6	CASSSTGSGANVLTF	TGTGCCAGCAGCTCCACAGGATCCGGGGCCAACGTCCTGACTTTC
.	TRBV6-5	.	TRBJ1-1	CASSSQLNTEAFF	TGTGCCAGCAGTTCTCAGCTGAACACTGAAGCTTTCTTT
.	TRBV5-6	TRBD1	TRBJ1-2	CASSLSPGGPYGYTF	TGTGCCAGCAGCTTGTCGCCAGGGGGTCCCTATGGCTACACCTTC
.	TRBV5-1	.	TRBJ1-2	CASSIEGWGVNYGYTF	TGCGCCAGCAGCATAGAGGGTTGGGGTGTCAACTATGGCTACACCTTC
.	TRBV27	.	TRBJ2-7	CASSLRRGHEQYF	TGTGCCAGCAGTTTACGGAGGGGCCACGAGCAGTACTTC
few	TRBV6-1	.	TRBJ1-2	CASSEALPQAGYGYTF	TGTGCCAGCAGTGAAGCGCTCCCTCAGGCAGGCTATGGCTACACCTTC
.	TRBV25-1	.	TRBJ1-5	CASSEMGANQPQHF	TGTGCCAGCAGTGAAATGGGGGCTAATCAGCCCCAGCATTTT
.	TRBV6-1	.	TRBJ2-7	CASSEAWVSSYEQYF	TGTGCCAGCAGTGAAGCTTGGGTTAGCTCCTACGAGCAGTACTTC
.	TRBV5-1	TRBD1	TRBJ1-3	CASSFKEGAPGNTIYF	TGCGCCAGCAGCTTTAAGGAGGGGGCACCTGGAAACACCATATATTTT
.	TRBV5-4	TRBD2	TRBJ2-1	CASSLAYTSGLYNEQFF	TGTGCCAGCAGCTTGGCCTACACTAGCGGGTTGTACAATGAGCAGTTCTTC
.	TRBV10-3	TRBD2	TRBJ2-7	CAITRAPPLAGVTSYEQYF	TGTGCCATCACCAGGGCCCCTCCACTAGCGGGAGTTACCTCCTACGAGCAGTACTTC
many	TRBV10-1	.	TRBJ2-7	CAITPPNLTLTYEQYF	TGCGCCATCACGCCCCCGAACCTCACCTTGACCTACGAGCAGTACTTC
.	TRBV19	.	TRBJ1-1	CASSIRQEPNTEAFF	TGTGCCAGTAGTATCCGTCAGGAACCTAACACTGAAGCTTTCTTT
.	TRBV9	TRBD1	TRBJ2-1	CASSGQGTYNEQFF	TGTGCCAGCAGCGGACAGGGAACCTACAATGAGCAGTTCTTC
.	TRBV7-9	.	TRBJ1-1	CASSLVSEAFF	TGTGCCAGCAGCTTAGTGTCTGAAGCTTTCTTT
once	TRBV7-2	TRBD2	TRBJ2-5	CASSLGLAGLRQETQYF	TGTGCCAGCAGCTTAGGACTAGCGGGTCTTCGCCAAGAGACCCAGTACTTC
.	TRBV19	TRBD1	TRBJ1-3	CASIGQASGNTIYF	TGTGCCAGTATCGGACAGGCCTCTGGAAACACCATATATTTT
.	TRBV2	TRBD1	TRBJ2-1	CASSAAGQGTNEQFF	TGTGCCAGCAGTGCGGCGGGACAGGGGACCAATGAGCAGTTCTTC
.	TRBV5-1	.	TRBJ1-2	CASSPVREDYGYTF	TGCGCCAGCAGCCCGGTGCGGGAAGATTATGGCTACACCTTC
.	TRBV18	.	TRBJ2-3	CASSPVTGRADTQYF	TGTGCCAGCTCACCAGTAACAGGGAGAGCAGATACGCAGTATTTT
once	TRBV4-1	.	TRBJ1-1	CASSPTENTEAFF	TGCGCCAGCAGCCCGACAGAGAACACTGAAGCTTTCTTT
few	TRBV12-5	.	TRBJ1-1	CASGLEGNTEAFF	TGTGCTAGTGGTTTGGAAGGGAACACTGAAGCTTTCTTT
.	TRBV7-3	TRBD1	TRBJ2-5	CASSFHRGETQYF	TGTGCCAGCAGCTTCCACAGGGGAGAGACCCAGTACTTC
.	TRBV29-1	TRBD2	TRBJ2-3	CSVSRTRRAADTQYF	TGCAGCGTTAGCAGGACTAGAAGGGCAGCAGATACGCAGTATTTT
.	TRBV7-3	TRBD2	TRBJ2-1	CASSPTGLAGVDEQFF	TGTGCCAGCAGCCCGACGGGACTAGCGGGAGTTGATGAGCAGTTCTTC
.	TRBV11-2	TRBD2	TRBJ2-3	CASSRTSGSGSDTQYF	TGTGCCAGCAGCCGGACTAGCGGGAGTGGGTCAGATACGCAGTATTTT
.	TRBV9	.	TRBJ1-5	CASSVEGGAWSNQPQHF	TGTGCCAGCAGCGTAGAAGGGGGGGCTTGGAGCAATCAGCCCCAGCATTTT
.	TRBV7-2	TRBD1	TRBJ2-7	CASSFGTASYEQYF	TGTGCCAGCAGCTTCGGGACAGCTTCCTACGAGCAGTACTTC
.	TRBV4-2	.	TRBJ1-5	CASSQDGESNQPQHF	TGTGCCAGCAGCCAAGACGGCGAGAGCAATCAGCCCCAGCATTTT
few	TRBV6-5	.	TRBJ1-1	CASSYVGSSGTEAFF	TGTGCCAGCAGTTACGTTGGTAGTTCGGGCACTGAAGCTTTCTTT
.	TRBV19	.	TRBJ1-5	CASSKAFLNQPQHF	TGTGCCAGTAGTAAGGCTTTTCTCAATCAGCCCCAGCATTTT
.	TRBV19	TRBD2	TRBJ2-5	CASSPDRLAGNQETQYF	TGTGCCAGTAGTCCCGATCGACTAGCGGGGAACCAAGAGACCCAGTACTTC